Following are 32 T cell receptor beta chains from one sample sequenced in a study of CD8+CD57+ T cells in acquired aplastic anemia. All patients picked for sequencing had shown, by flow cytometry, an expansion of CD8+CD57+ cells. Genomic DNA acted as the template from which TCR beta VDJ combination and CDR3 sequence profiling were carried out. A single record per CDR3 protein comes from TCRdb applying MiXCR to the reads. The sample includes hundreds of thousands of distinct CDR3 sequences, under 40% of them seen just once. The source material was sorted CD4+, CD8+, or CD8+CD57+ T cells (not recorded which) from PBMCs. Receptor source: a human donor with aplastic anemia.

This clonotype was seen a few times. The rearrangement joins TRBV5-1 to TRBJ1-3; D unresolved. Trimming removed 4 bases at V and 0 bases at J, with 11 bases between. Germline values: CDR1 SGHRS, CDR2 YFSETQ. The CDR3 runs to 15 residues. The DNA of the CDR3 is TGCGCCAGCAGCGATAACCGAAACTCTGGAAACACCATATATTTT. Protein sequence: CASSDNRNSGNTIYF.

In this sample, this clonotype turned up a few times. This chain links TRBV5-1 with TRBJ2-3; a possible D gene is TRBD2 (7 bases). The CDR3 is made up of 16 amino acids. V lost 0 bases and J lost 4, with 15 bases in between. Germline lookup yields CDR1 SGHRS and CDR2 YFSETQ. CDR3 DNA: TGCGCCAGCAGCTTGGAGGGGGGGCTGGGCCCAGATACGCAGTATTTT. This sequence encodes CASSLEGGLGPDTQYF. The variable domain in full, with the rest retrieved from reference TRBV5-1 and TRBJ2-3, is KAGVTQTPRYLIKTRGQQVTLSCSPISGHRSVSWYQQTPGQGLQFLFEYFSETQRNKGNFPGRFSGRQFSNSRSEMNVSTLELGDSALYLCASSLEGGLGPDTQYFGPGTRLTVL.

The chain links TRBV7-9 to TRBJ2-1, with unresolved D. The V and J ends lost 5 bases and 1 base respectively, with 6 bases between them. The CDR3 is 13 residues long. Germline V CDR1 and CDR2: SEHNR, FQNEAQ (reference sequence). CDR3 coding DNA: TGTGCCAGCAGCGTCCCTTCCTACAATGAGCAGTTCTTC. Protein: CASSVPSYNEQFF.

The V gene is TRBV5-6, the J gene TRBJ1-4; the D is unclear. V was pared by 2 bases and J by 0 bases, with 5 bases between. CDR1 SGHDT and CDR2 YYEEEE come from the germline V gene. The CDR3 length is 14 residues. CDR3 sequence: CASSLRPTNEKLFF. The CDR3 DNA reads TGTGCCAGCAGCTTAAGGCCAACTAATGAAAAACTGTTTTTT.

This clonotype is a singleton in its sample. The genes are TRBV2 and TRBJ2-7; the D gene is possibly TRBD2 (6 bases). Trimming pared 6 bases from V and 5 bases from J, leaving 11 bases between. The CDR3 has 12 amino acids. Germline lookup yields CDR1 SNHLY and CDR2 FYNNEI. The CDR3 protein is CASRGRQNEQYF. The CDR3 bases are TGTGCCAGCAGAGGGAGGCAGAACGAGCAGTACTTC.

A word on this clonotype: One end of the junction varies from germline; a read error may be responsible. V gene TRBV6-1 combines with J gene TRBJ1-1; D gene unclear. Germline V lookup: CDR1 MNHNS, CDR2 SASEGT. This CDR3 contains 15 residues. The CDR3 region is CASIGKARPTTEAFF. CDR3 in DNA: TGTGCCAGCATCGGGAAGGCACGGCCTACTACTGAAGCCTTCTTT.

There are a few counts of this clonotype. The chain combines TRBV19 with TRBJ2-3; D is ambiguous. This CDR3 spans 16 amino acids. CDR1 is LNHDA and CDR2 is SQIVND in the germline V gene (reference sequence). V lost 2 bases to trimming and J lost 0 bases, with 12 bases between them. The CDR3 loop is CASSILGLYSTDTQYF. The CDR3 DNA reads TGTGCCAGTAGTATATTGGGTCTGTACAGCACAGATACGCAGTATTTT.

This clonotype was detected ten times or more. J is TRBJ1-2 and V is TRBV25-1, with D uncertain. Per germline, CDR1 MGHDK and CDR2 SYGVNS. This CDR3 is 15 amino acids long. V was pared by 2 bases and J by 1 base, with 11 bases between. The CDR3 DNA is TGTGCCAGCAGTGAACCCGGGAGGGATAACTATGGCTACACCTTC. This translates into CASSEPGRDNYGYTF.

Points on this clonotype: A much larger clone differs from this one at a single base, so this may be a read error. This chain joins TRBV14 and TRBJ2-7; 7 bases agree with TRBD2. Germline values: CDR1 SGHDN, CDR2 FVKESK. This CDR3 region has 13 residues. Written as DNA, the CDR3 is TGTGCCAGCAGCCAGGAGCGGGGCTACGAGCGGTACTTC. This sequence encodes CASSQERGYERYF.

V is TRBV11-1 and J is TRBJ2-1; 13 bases match TRBD2. V shed 4 bases, J shed 8 bases, and the junction held 14 bases outside the gene matches. This CDR3 has 18 amino acids. CDR1 SGHAT and CDR2 FQDESV come from the germline V gene (reference sequence). The CDR3: CASSSGLAGESFKYEQFF. DNA of the CDR3: TGTGCCAGCAGCTCCGGACTAGCGGGGGAGTCATTCAAATATGAGCAGTTCTTC.

J is TRBJ2-2 and V is TRBV12-3 or TRBV12-4; unclear D gene. The V end was cut by 3 bases, the J end by 5 bases, with 10 bases between. The CDR3 covers 14 residues. The CDR3 loop is CASSFPKRTGELFF. CDR3 DNA: TGTGCCAGCAGTTTCCCCAAGAGGACCGGGGAGCTGTTTTTT.

This clonotype showed up just a few times. The chain links TRBV5-1 to TRBJ2-2; no definite D call. Trimming pared 4 bases from V and 1 base from J, leaving 17 bases between. CDR1 is SGHRS, CDR2 YFSETQ, per germline. The CDR3 covers 17 residues. CDR3 sequence: CASSAIGLPENTGELFF. In DNA form, the CDR3 reads TGCGCCAGCAGCGCAATCGGGTTGCCGGAGAACACCGGGGAGCTGTTTTTT.

This sequence joins TRBV30 and TRBJ1-6; D gene uncertain. Germline CDR1 reads GTSNPN; CDR2 reads SVGIG (reference sequence). This CDR3 region has 14 residues. CDR3 in amino acids: CAAHDNRYNSPLHF. CDR3 DNA sequence: TGTGCTGCGCACGACAATAGATATAATTCACCCCTCCACTTT.

This clonotype was counted at least ten times. This sequence joins TRBV15 and TRBJ1-1, with D perhaps matching TRBD1 (5 bases). CDR1 is LNHNV, CDR2 YYDKDF, per germline (reference sequence). The CDR3 is 15 amino acids. The V end was cut by 4 bases, the J end by 0 bases, with 12 bases between. The CDR3 protein is CATSMRQTMNTEAFF. CDR3 nucleotides: TGTGCCACCAGCATGCGACAGACCATGAACACTGAAGCTTTCTTT.

The table lists this clonotype with many counts. The rearrangement uses TRBV7-2 and TRBJ1-1; D call uncertain. The CDR3 length is 14 residues. Germline CDR1 SGHTA, CDR2 FQGNSA. V lost 6 bases and J 3 bases, leaving 14 bases between the germline ends. The CDR3 DNA reads as TGTGCCAGCAGGTTCAAGGCGGGGTACACTGAAGCTTTCTTT. Translated, it gives CASRFKAGYTEAFF.

V and J are TRBV2 and TRBJ2-7; TRBD2 aligns across 10 bases. The CDR3 sequence is 13 residues long. V trimming: 6 bases; J trimming: 9 bases; junction bases outside the gene matches: 8. Germline V CDR1 and CDR2: SNHLY, FYNNEI. CDR3 protein: CASSFLAGAGQYF. DNA for the CDR3: TGTGCCAGCAGCTTTCTAGCGGGAGCCGGGCAGTACTTC. Looking up the rest from reference TRBV2 and TRBJ2-7 gives the full variable domain: EPEVTQTPSHQVTQMGQEVILRCVPISNHLYFYWYRQILGQKVEFLVSFYNNEISEKSEIFDDQFSVERPDGSNFTLKIRSTKLEDSAMYFCASSFLAGAGQYFGPGTRLTVT.

The chain combines TRBV6-1 with TRBJ1-5; D may be TRBD1 (6 bases). Germline CDR1 and CDR2: MNHNS and SASEGT. The V end lost 4 bases, the J end lost 5 bases, and 15 bases lay between the germline ends. The CDR3 is 15 amino acids. In DNA, the CDR3 is TGTGCCAGCAGTGGGACTGGAGGGGGTTATCAGCCCCAGCATTTT. As protein: CASSGTGGGYQPQHF.

This chain joins TRBV19 and TRBJ2-1, with unresolved D. This CDR3 comprises 15 residues. Looked up from germline, CDR1 is LNHDA and CDR2 is SQIVND (reference sequence). Trimming took 7 bases from V and 9 from J, leaving 22 bases between them. As DNA, the CDR3 is TGTGCCAGTACCTCCTCGTTGTTCCCCGGTTCTGAGCAGTTCTTC. Residues: CASTSSLFPGSEQFF.

This clonotype showed up just a few times. The V and J genes are TRBV9 and TRBJ1-2; 8 nucleotides line up with TRBD1. The J segment lost 6 bases and the V segment lost 1 base, leaving 2 bases of the junction unmatched. Germline V gene sequence: CDR1 SGDLS, CDR2 YYNGEE. The length of the CDR3 is 13 residues. The DNA for the CDR3 is TGTGCCAGCAGCGTAAAGACAGGGGATGGCTACACCTTC. Translation gives CASSVKTGDGYTF.

V and J are TRBV4-1 and TRBJ1-5, with D possibly being TRBD1 (5 bases). V was trimmed by 0 bases and J by 5 bases, leaving 14 bases between them. Germline V lookup: CDR1 MGHRA, CDR2 YSYEKL. The CDR3 runs 16 residues. The CDR3 here is CASSQDPGNDHQPQHF. Here the CDR3 DNA reads TGCGCCAGCAGCCAAGATCCAGGGAATGATCATCAGCCCCAGCATTTT.

V and J are TRBV20-1 and TRBJ1-1; D not resolved. The CDR3 totals 11 residues. Germline V CDR1 and CDR2: DFQATT, SNEGSKA (reference sequence). This chain's CDR3 is CNTNLNTEAFF. The CDR3 bases are TGCAATACAAATTTGAACACTGAAGCTTTCTTT.

This chain joins TRBV6-4 and TRBJ1-1, with D possibly being TRBD1 (5 bases). Trimming stripped 4 bases from V and 4 bases from J, with 13 bases between. Germline V CDR1 and CDR2: MRHNA, SNTAGT. CDR3 length: 14 residues. This chain's CDR3 is CASSAGDSRTEAFF. The CDR3 bases are TGTGCCAGCAGTGCTGGAGACAGCCGCACTGAAGCTTTCTTT.

In this sample, this clonotype turned up many times. The chain uses TRBV15 and TRBJ2-3; D might be TRBD2 (6 bases). Germline values: CDR1 LNHNV, CDR2 YYDKDF (reference sequence). The V end lost 1 base, the J end lost 0 bases, and 11 bases lay between the germline ends. The CDR3 runs to 16 residues. CDR3 sequence: CATSRGGGTSTDTQYF. The CDR3 bases are TGTGCCACCAGCAGAGGGGGTGGGACTAGCACAGATACGCAGTATTTT.

This clonotype was counted between two and nine times. In DNA form, the CDR3 reads TGCAGTGCTAGGGCCCGGGACGGCTACGAGCAGTACTTC. It yields the protein CSARARDGYEQYF. The chain links TRBV20-1 to TRBJ2-7; D tentatively reads TRBD1 or TRBD2 (5 bases each). The CDR3 is 13 residues long. CDR1 and CDR2 from the germline V gene are DFQATT and SNEGSKA (reference sequence). The V end lost 3 bases, the J end lost 3 bases, and 12 bases lay between the germline ends.

This clonotype was found a few times. The rearrangement joins TRBV4-2 to TRBJ1-1; TRBD1 matches 8 bases. The CDR3 has 17 amino acids. Germline CDR1 and CDR2: LGHNA and YNFKEQ. With 0 bases clipped from V and 1 base from J, the junction kept 7 bases outside the gene matches. The CDR3 sequence: CASSQDSGGIGNTEAFF. The CDR3 bases are TGTGCCAGCAGCCAAGATTCAGGGGGCATAGGGAACACTGAAGCTTTCTTT.

This clonotype was counted a few times. V usage is TRBV5-4 and J usage is TRBJ1-2, with unresolved D. This CDR3 comprises 12 residues. CDR1 and CDR2 (germline): SGHNT, YYREEE (reference sequence). Trimming removed 2 bases at V and 8 bases at J, with 10 bases between. The CDR3: CASSLTDEGYTF. As DNA, the CDR3 is TGTGCCAGCAGCTTAACAGATGAGGGCTACACCTTC.

A remark on this clonotype: Since a much larger clone is just one base distant, this may be a read error. The chain recombines TRBV7-9 with TRBJ2-7; D is perhaps TRBD1 or TRBD2 (5 bases each). Germline CDR1 reads SEHNR; CDR2 reads FQNEAQ (reference sequence). V gave up 5 bases and J gave up 5 bases, with 19 bases separating them. CDR3 size: 15 residues. The CDR3 DNA is TGTGCCAGCAGCCTCGACCGGGACGGAGCCCACGAGCAGTACTTC. It codes for CASSLDRDGAHEQYF.

This clonotype has more than one count but fewer than ten. CDR3 in DNA: TGTGCCAGCAGCTTAACCGGCGGCTGGGGGCTGCGAAGGTTGTCGGAGCAGTTCTTC. Residues: CASSLTGGWGLRRLSEQFF. V usage is TRBV7-3 and J usage is TRBJ2-1; a weak D match, TRBD1 (6 bases). Germline V lookup: CDR1 SGHTA, CDR2 FQGTGA. The CDR3 extends over 19 amino acids. Trimming left V 0 bases short and J 10 bases short, with 28 bases between. Complete variable domain (other parts from reference TRBV7-3 and TRBJ2-1): GAGVSQTPSNKVTEKGKYVELRCDPISGHTALYWYRQSLGQGPEFLIYFQGTGAADDSGLPNDRFFAVRPEGSVSTLKIQRTERGDSAVYLCASSLTGGWGLRRLSEQFFGPGTRLTVL.

The sample holds many counts of this clonotype. This chain connects TRBV20-1 to TRBJ1-5; D possibly corresponds to TRBD1 (6 bases). Germline V gene data show CDR1 as DFQATT and CDR2 as SNEGSKA (reference sequence). This CDR3 has 14 residues. With 2 bases removed from V and 0 bases from J, the gap between germline ends came to 8 bases. This CDR3 reads CSARRQVSNQPQHF. The CDR3 DNA reads TGCAGTGCTAGAAGACAGGTTAGCAATCAGCCCCAGCATTTT.

This clonotype was counted at least ten times. V is TRBV7-2 and J is TRBJ2-1; D remains ambiguous. From germline, CDR1 is SGHTA and CDR2 FQGNSA. Trimming removed 5 bases from V and 2 bases from J, with 7 bases in between. The CDR3 covers 13 residues. DNA of the CDR3: TGTGCCAGCAGCCCGGTTACCTACAATGAGCAGTTCTTC. Protein product: CASSPVTYNEQFF.

This clonotype was seen at least ten times. This chain connects TRBV2 to TRBJ1-2; no firm D call. There are 12 residues in the CDR3. Germline loops: CDR1 SNHLY, CDR2 FYNNEI. V was clipped by 5 bases and J by 3 bases, with 7 bases between them. CDR3 amino acids: CASSSRYYGYTF. CDR3 sequence (DNA): TGTGCCAGCAGTAGCAGGTACTATGGCTACACCTTC.

The chain uses TRBV6-2 or TRBV6-3 and TRBJ1-3; D is perhaps TRBD1 (5 bases). V lost 4 bases and J lost 1, with 17 bases in between. CDR1 and CDR2 from the germline V gene are MNHEY and SVGEGT. This CDR3 is 17 amino acids long. Here the CDR3 DNA reads TGTGCCAGCAGTTCAACATACAGGTTTGGGTCTGGAAACACCATATATTTT. It encodes CASSSTYRFGSGNTIYF.